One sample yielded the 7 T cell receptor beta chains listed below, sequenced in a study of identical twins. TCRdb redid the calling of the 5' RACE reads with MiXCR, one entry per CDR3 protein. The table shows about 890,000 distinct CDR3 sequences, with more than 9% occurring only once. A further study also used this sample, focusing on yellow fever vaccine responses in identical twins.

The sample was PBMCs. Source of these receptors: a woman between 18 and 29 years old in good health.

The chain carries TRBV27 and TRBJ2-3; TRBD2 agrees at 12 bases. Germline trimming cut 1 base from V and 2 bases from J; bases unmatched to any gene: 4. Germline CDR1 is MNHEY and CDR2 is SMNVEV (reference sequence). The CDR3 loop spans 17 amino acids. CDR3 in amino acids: CASSLLRTSGDTDTQYF. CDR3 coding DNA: TGTGCCAGCAGTTTATTGAGGACTAGCGGGGACACAGATACGCAGTATTTT.

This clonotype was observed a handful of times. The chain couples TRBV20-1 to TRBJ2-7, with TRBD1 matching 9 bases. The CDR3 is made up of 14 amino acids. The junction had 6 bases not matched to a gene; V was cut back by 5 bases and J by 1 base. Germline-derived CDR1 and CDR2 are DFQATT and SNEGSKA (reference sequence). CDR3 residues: CSAVQGASSYEQYV. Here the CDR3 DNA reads TGCAGTGCTGTACAGGGGGCGTCTTCCTACGAGCAGTACGTC.

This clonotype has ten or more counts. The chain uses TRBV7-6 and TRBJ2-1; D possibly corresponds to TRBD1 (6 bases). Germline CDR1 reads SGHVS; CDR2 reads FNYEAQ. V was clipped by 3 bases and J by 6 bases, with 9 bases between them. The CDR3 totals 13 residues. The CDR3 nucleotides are TGTGCCAGCAGCTTGACAGGATTCAATGAGCAGTTCTTC. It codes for CASSLTGFNEQFF.

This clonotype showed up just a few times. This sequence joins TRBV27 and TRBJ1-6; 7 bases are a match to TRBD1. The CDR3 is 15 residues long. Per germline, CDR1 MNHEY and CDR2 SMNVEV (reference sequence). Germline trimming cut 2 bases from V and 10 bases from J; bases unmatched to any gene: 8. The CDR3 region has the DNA TGTGCCAGCAGTTTACTCGAGGGGGCAGGATCACCCCTCCACTTT. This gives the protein CASSLLEGAGSPLHF.

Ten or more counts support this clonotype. The CDR3 nucleotides read TGTGCCAGCAGTACCGGGATTTATTCACCCCTCCACTTT. Translating gives CASSTGIYSPLHF. The chain couples TRBV12-3 or TRBV12-4 to TRBJ1-6; D unclear. Trimming left V 5 bases short and J 8 bases short, with 10 bases between. This CDR3 contains 13 residues.

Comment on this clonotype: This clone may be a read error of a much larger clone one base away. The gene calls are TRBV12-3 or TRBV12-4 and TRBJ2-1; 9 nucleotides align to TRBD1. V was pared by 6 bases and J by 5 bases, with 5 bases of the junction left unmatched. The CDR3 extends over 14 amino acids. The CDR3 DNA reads TGTGCCAGCAGGCCGGGACAGGGAAACAATGAGCAGTTCTTC. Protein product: CASRPGQGNNEQFF.

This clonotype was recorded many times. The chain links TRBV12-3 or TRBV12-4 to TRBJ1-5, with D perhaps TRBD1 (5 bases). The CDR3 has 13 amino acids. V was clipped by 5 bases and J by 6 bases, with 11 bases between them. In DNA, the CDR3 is TGTGCCAGCAGTCAACAACAGGTTCAGCCCCAGCATTTT. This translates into CASSQQQVQPQHF.